Following are 25 T cell receptor beta chains from one sample sequenced in a study of shared T cell receptors in the human thymus. This table comes from immunoSEQ multiplex PCR, and its TCRdb copy is limited to in-frame clones, with some not included. The sample holds 720,000 or so clones, approximately 83% seen once. These records were also assigned to another study, of human thymus T cells.

Sequenced sample: thymocytes. Source of these receptors: a girl younger than two with a congenital heart defect.

The chain carries TRBV30 and TRBJ1-5; D is uncertain. CDR3 length equals 17 residues. CDR1 and CDR2 from the germline V gene are GTSNPN and SVGIG (reference sequence). The ends were cut back, 3 bases at V and 0 bases at J, with 18 bases in the middle. CDR3 nucleotide sequence: TGTGCCTGGAGCCCGTACCTTCGCGGGGATAGCAATCAGCCCCAGCATTTT. Protein sequence: CAWSPYLRGDSNQPQHF.

The V and J genes are TRBV7-2 and TRBJ1-4; no definite D call. Germline lookup yields CDR1 SGHTA and CDR2 FQGNSA. There are 18 residues in the CDR3. V was shortened by 1 base and J by 2 bases, with 17 bases between the two germline ends. CDR3 sequence: CASSLEEGPASTNEKLFF. The CDR3 DNA follows: TGTGCCAGCAGCTTAGAGGAGGGTCCGGCGTCTACTAATGAAAAACTGTTTTTT.

V is TRBV9 and J is TRBJ1-3; 7 nucleotides line up with TRBD1. The germline V gene has CDR1 SGDLS and CDR2 YYNGEE. This CDR3 contains 16 residues. Losses at the gene ends were 2 bases for V and 4 bases for J; bases not matched to a gene: 9. Here the CDR3 DNA reads TGTGCCAGCAGCGTTCATCCTTACAGGGGCGGAAACACCATATATTTT. Its translation: CASSVHPYRGGNTIYF.

V is TRBV5-5 and J is TRBJ1-5; D may be TRBD1 (6 bases). The CDR3 runs 13 residues. The V gene lost 0 bases and the J gene lost 6 bases, with 7 bases spanning the gap. CDR1 SGHKS and CDR2 YYEKEE come from the germline V gene (reference sequence). This CDR3 is CASSLDRVQPQHF. As DNA, the CDR3 is TGTGCCAGCAGCTTGGACAGGGTTCAGCCCCAGCATTTT.

The chain joins TRBV6-5 to TRBJ1-1; TRBD1 might be the D (5 bases). The CDR3 is made up of 16 amino acids. Germline V lookup: CDR1 MNHEY, CDR2 SVGAGI. V was cut by 2 bases and J by 0 bases, with 13 bases left in between. This CDR3 reads CASSYGKSGMNTEAFF. The CDR3 DNA reads as TGTGCCAGCAGTTACGGAAAGTCAGGGATGAACACTGAAGCTTTCTTT.

This clone has more than one count but fewer than ten. The V gene is TRBV7-9, the J gene TRBJ1-5, with 9 bases fitting TRBD1. The CDR3 has 18 amino acids. The germline CDR1 and CDR2 sequences are SEHNR and FQNEAQ (reference sequence). V trimming: 1 base; J trimming: 2 bases; junction bases outside the gene matches: 9. CDR3 in amino acids: CASSLDRRTGVGNQPQHF. The CDR3 coding sequence is TGTGCCAGCAGCTTAGACCGGCGGACAGGGGTGGGCAATCAGCCCCAGCATTTT.

This sequence joins TRBV29-1 and TRBJ1-1; D is perhaps TRBD1 (6 bases). The CDR3 loop spans 14 amino acids. Trimming removed 6 bases from V and 1 base from J, with 15 bases in between. Germline-derived CDR1 and CDR2 are SQVTM and ANQGSEA. The DNA of the CDR3 is TGCAGCGTCCTAAGGGGACACCGGAACACTGAAGCTTTCTTT. The encoded protein is CSVLRGHRNTEAFF.

The chain couples TRBV4-3 to TRBJ1-2; D is ambiguous. Germline V CDR1 and CDR2: LGHNA, YSLEER. V gave up 1 base and J gave up 7 bases, with 16 bases separating them. This CDR3 spans 15 amino acids. The CDR3 is CASSQVLGRPFGYTF. The CDR3 DNA reads as TGCGCCAGCAGCCAAGTGCTTGGCAGGCCCTTTGGCTACACCTTC.

This clone showed up just once. The chain is built from TRBV5-4 and TRBJ1-1; D ambiguous. CDR3 length: 17 residues. V was cut by 1 base and J by 3 bases, with 19 bases left in between. Germline assignment: CDR1 SGHNT and CDR2 YYREEE (reference sequence). CDR3 sequence (DNA): TGTGCCAGCAGCTTGCACGGTTCCGTCGTCGCGGACACTGAAGCTTTCTTT. This encodes CASSLHGSVVADTEAFF.

The J gene is TRBJ2-2, the V gene TRBV2, with unresolved D. From germline, CDR1 is SNHLY and CDR2 FYNNEI. Deletions cut 4 bases from V and 6 bases from J, with 15 bases between. The CDR3 runs 15 residues. This CDR3 reads CASSALVQLAGELFF. The CDR3 DNA follows: TGTGCCAGCAGTGCCCTAGTTCAGCTTGCCGGGGAGCTGTTTTTT.

This chain links TRBV29-1 with TRBJ1-1; D is ambiguous. V was clipped by 6 bases and J by 1 base, with 18 bases between them. The CDR3 runs to 15 residues. Germline values: CDR1 SQVTM, CDR2 ANQGSEA. CDR3 bases: TGCAGCGTACCCGGGATCACTCTTTCGAACACTGAAGCTTTCTTT. Protein product: CSVPGITLSNTEAFF. The full variable domain, in which reference TRBV29-1 and TRBJ1-1 provide the parts outside the CDR3, is SAVISQKPSRDICQRGTSLTIQCQVDSQVTMMFWYRQQPGQSLTLIATANQGSEATYESGFVIDKFPISRPNLTFSTLTVSNMSPEDSSIYLCSVPGITLSNTEAFFGQGTRLTVV.

A word on this clone: Germline is not matched at one junction end, which may reflect a read error. The chain joins TRBV4-1 to TRBJ1-2; D is unclear. CDR1 and CDR2 from the germline V gene are MGHRA and YSYEKL. The CDR3 is made up of 14 amino acids. CDR3 nucleotides: TGCGCCAGCAGCCAAGATAGAGGGTTTGAGGAACCTCTTTTC. Its translation: CASSQDRGFEEPLF.

This chain links TRBV15 with TRBJ1-2; a weak D match, TRBD1 (5 bases). The CDR3 loop spans 14 amino acids. The V end lost 3 bases, the J end lost 4 bases, and 12 bases lay between the germline ends. CDR1 and CDR2 (germline): LNHNV, YYDKDF (reference sequence). Here the CDR3 reads CATSRPPDTYGYTF. The CDR3, as DNA: TGTGCCACCAGCAGGCCCCCGGACACCTATGGCTACACCTTC.

The chain combines TRBV6-6 with TRBJ1-5; D remains ambiguous. Germline-derived CDR1 and CDR2 are MNHNY and SVGAGI (reference sequence). V was shortened by 8 bases and J by 7 bases, with 3 bases between the two germline ends. The CDR3 runs to 9 residues. The CDR3 coding sequence is TGTGCCAGCTCGCAGCCCCAGCATTTT. Translated: CASSQPQHF.

This clone has more than one count but fewer than ten. The chain employs TRBV2 and TRBJ1-5; no clear D. The CDR3 loop spans 13 amino acids. The V gene's germline CDR1 is SNHLY and CDR2 FYNNEI. V lost 6 bases and J 4 bases, leaving 10 bases between the germline ends. CDR3 sequence (DNA): TGTGCCAGCAGCCAAACCCAGAATCAGCCCCAGCATTTT. It yields the protein CASSQTQNQPQHF.

The chain couples TRBV7-9 to TRBJ1-4; no definite D call. With 8 bases removed from V and 9 bases from J, the gap between germline ends came to 19 bases. This CDR3 comprises 14 residues. Germline V gene sequence: CDR1 SEHNR, CDR2 FQNEAQ (reference sequence). This CDR3 is CASRSPGIQKKLFF. The DNA of the CDR3 is TGTGCCAGCCGATCGCCGGGAATTCAGAAAAAACTGTTTTTT.

In this sample, this clone turned up a few times. The genes are TRBV7-8 and TRBJ1-6, with 7 bases fitting TRBD1. CDR3 length: 16 amino acids. The germline V gene has CDR1 SGHVS and CDR2 FQNEAQ. V lost 4 bases to trimming and J lost 8 bases; unmatched junction nucleotides: 11. CDR3 region: CASSSKATGFDSPLHF. CDR3 in DNA: TGTGCCAGCAGCTCAAAAGCGACAGGGTTTGATTCACCCCTCCACTTT.

The chain recombines TRBV29-1 with TRBJ1-2; 10 nucleotides match TRBD1. This CDR3 contains 14 residues. Per germline, CDR1 SQVTM and CDR2 ANQGSEA. The ends lost 1 base at V and 4 bases at J; junction bases unmatched: 3. CDR3 amino acids: CSVEGTGGPYGYTF. The DNA for the CDR3 is TGCAGCGTTGAAGGGACAGGGGGTCCCTATGGCTACACCTTC.

The chain has TRBV30 and TRBJ1-2; 8 bases match TRBD1. CDR1 is GTSNPN, CDR2 SVGIG, per germline (reference sequence). V was clipped by 3 bases and J by 8 bases; unmatched bases: 8. This CDR3 contains 13 residues. CDR3 protein: CAWRGTGQGGYTF. DNA for the CDR3: TGTGCCTGGAGGGGGACAGGCCAGGGAGGCTACACCTTC. Filled out from reference TRBV30 and TRBJ1-2, the complete variable domain reads SQTIHQWPATLVQPVGSPLSLECTVEGTSNPNLYWYRQAAGRGLQLLFYSVGIGQISSEVPQNLSASRPQDRQFILSSKKLLLSDSGFYLCAWRGTGQGGYTFGSGTRLTVV.

The chain has TRBV5-1 and TRBJ2-5; perhaps TRBD2 as D (5 bases). The CDR3 is 14 residues long. Trimming cost V 4 bases and J 2 bases, with 12 bases left between them. Looked up from germline, CDR1 is SGHRS and CDR2 is YFSETQ. The CDR3 is CASSLTGGQETQYF. In DNA form, the CDR3 reads TGCGCCAGCAGCCTTACGGGCGGGCAAGAGACCCAGTACTTC.

This chain connects TRBV19 to TRBJ1-1; the match to TRBD1 covers 8 bases. The germline V gene encodes CDR1 LNHDA and CDR2 SQIVND (reference sequence). J was trimmed by 2 bases and V by 0 bases; bases with no gene match: 14. The CDR3 sequence is 19 residues long. The CDR3 region has the DNA TGTGCCAGTAGTATAGATCGGGGTGAGCGGGACAGGCAAAACACTGAAGCTTTCTTT. Its protein is CASSIDRGERDRQNTEAFF.

The chain has TRBV1 and TRBJ1-2; the table's D call, TRBD1, has no DNA check behind it. TRBV1 is termed a pseudogene. The CDR3 has 19 residues. The CDR3 sequence is CTSSQECNGRKGARYGYTF. Here the CDR3 DNA reads TGCACCAGCAGCCAAGAATGTAATGGGAGGAAGGGGGCGCGATATGGCTACACCTTC.

This chain links TRBV7-8 with TRBJ1-6, with D hard to call. The CDR3 has 22 residues. Deletions cut 5 bases from V and 3 bases from J, with 32 bases between. Germline CDR1 reads SGHVS; CDR2 reads FQNEAQ. The CDR3 loop is CASSPKGRPSPGKVDYNSPLHF. CDR3 in DNA: TGTGCCAGCAGCCCCAAGGGTCGACCGTCACCGGGAAAAGTAGACTATAATTCACCCCTCCACTTT. The full variable domain, rest sourced from reference TRBV7-8 and TRBJ1-6, is GAGVSQSPRYKVAKRGQDVALRCDPISGHVSLFWYQQALGQGPEFLTYFQNEAQLDKSGLPSDRFFAERPEGSVSTLKIQRTQQEDSAVYLCASSPKGRPSPGKVDYNSPLHFGNGTRLTVT.

The chain carries TRBV6-1 and TRBJ1-6; 12 positions agree with TRBD1. V gave up 4 bases and J gave up 8 bases; unmatched junction bases: 6. This CDR3 has 16 residues. From germline, CDR1 is MNHNS and CDR2 SASEGT. The DNA for the CDR3 is TGTGCCAGCAGTGGGGACAGGGGGCTGGAAGATTCACCCCTCCACTTT. Translation gives CASSGDRGLEDSPLHF.

This clone has just one count. The V and J genes are TRBV5-6 and TRBJ2-1; D gene uncertain. This CDR3 has 15 amino acids. Between the trimmed V and J ends, which lost 0 bases and 8 bases, there was a span of 15 bases. Germline V gene data show CDR1 as SGHDT and CDR2 as YYEEEE. Written as DNA, the CDR3 is TGTGCCAGCAGCTTGGACTCCGCGGTTTTGGATGAGCAGTTCTTC. This translates into CASSLDSAVLDEQFF.